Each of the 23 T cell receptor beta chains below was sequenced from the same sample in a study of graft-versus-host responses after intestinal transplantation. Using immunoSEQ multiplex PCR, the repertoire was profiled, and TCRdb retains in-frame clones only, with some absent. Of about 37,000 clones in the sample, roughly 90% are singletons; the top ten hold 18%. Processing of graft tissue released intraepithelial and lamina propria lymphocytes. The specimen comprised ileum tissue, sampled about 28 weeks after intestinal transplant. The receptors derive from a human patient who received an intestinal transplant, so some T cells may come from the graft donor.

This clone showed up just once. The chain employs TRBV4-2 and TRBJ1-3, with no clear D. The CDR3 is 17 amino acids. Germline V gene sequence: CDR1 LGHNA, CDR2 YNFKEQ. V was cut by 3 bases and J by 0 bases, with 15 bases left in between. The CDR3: CASSHPVGERSGNTIYF. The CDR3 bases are TGTGCCAGCAGCCACCCTGTCGGCGAACGCTCTGGAAACACCATATATTTT.

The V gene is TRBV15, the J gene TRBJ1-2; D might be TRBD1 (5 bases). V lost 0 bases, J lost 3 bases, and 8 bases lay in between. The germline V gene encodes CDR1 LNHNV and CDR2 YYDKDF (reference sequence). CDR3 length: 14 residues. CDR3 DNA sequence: TGTGCCACCAGCAGAGACAGGGCGGACTATGGCTACACCTTC. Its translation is CATSRDRADYGYTF.

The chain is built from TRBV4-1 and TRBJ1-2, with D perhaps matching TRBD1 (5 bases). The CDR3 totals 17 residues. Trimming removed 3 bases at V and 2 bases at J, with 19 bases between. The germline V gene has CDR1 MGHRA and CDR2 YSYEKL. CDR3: CASSQDTLGQGNYGYTF. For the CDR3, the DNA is TGCGCCAGCAGCCAGGACACGCTTGGCCAGGGAAACTATGGCTACACCTTC.

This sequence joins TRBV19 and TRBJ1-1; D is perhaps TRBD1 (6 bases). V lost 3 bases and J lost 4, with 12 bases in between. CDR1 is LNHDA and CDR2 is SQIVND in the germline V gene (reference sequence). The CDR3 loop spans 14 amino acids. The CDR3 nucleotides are TGTGCCAGTAGTATTGGACAGTCAGCCACTGAAGCTTTCTTT. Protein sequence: CASSIGQSATEAFF.

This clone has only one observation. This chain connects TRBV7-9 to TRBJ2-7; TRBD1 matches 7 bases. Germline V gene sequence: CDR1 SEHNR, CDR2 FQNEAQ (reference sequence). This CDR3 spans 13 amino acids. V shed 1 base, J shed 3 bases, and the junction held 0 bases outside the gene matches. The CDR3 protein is CASSLGDSYEQYF. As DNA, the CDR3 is TGTGCCAGCAGCTTAGGGGACAGCTACGAGCAGTACTTC.

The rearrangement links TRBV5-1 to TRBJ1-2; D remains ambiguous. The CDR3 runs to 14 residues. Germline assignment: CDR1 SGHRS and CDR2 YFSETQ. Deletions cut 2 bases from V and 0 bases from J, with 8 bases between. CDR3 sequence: CASSFVGSNYGYTF. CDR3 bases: TGCGCCAGCAGCTTTGTGGGGTCTAACTATGGCTACACCTTC.

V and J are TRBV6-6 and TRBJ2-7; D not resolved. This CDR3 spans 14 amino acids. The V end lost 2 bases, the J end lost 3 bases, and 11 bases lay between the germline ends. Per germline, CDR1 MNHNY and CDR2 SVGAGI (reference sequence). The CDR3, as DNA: TGTGCCAGCAGTTACGGAGCACATAACTACGAGCAGTACTTC. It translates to CASSYGAHNYEQYF.

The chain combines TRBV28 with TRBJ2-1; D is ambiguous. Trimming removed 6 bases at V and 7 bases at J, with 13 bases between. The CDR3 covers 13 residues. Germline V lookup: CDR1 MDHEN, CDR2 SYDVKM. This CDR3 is CASRSPNANEQFF. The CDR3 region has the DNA TGTGCCAGCAGATCGCCTAACGCGAATGAGCAGTTCTTC.

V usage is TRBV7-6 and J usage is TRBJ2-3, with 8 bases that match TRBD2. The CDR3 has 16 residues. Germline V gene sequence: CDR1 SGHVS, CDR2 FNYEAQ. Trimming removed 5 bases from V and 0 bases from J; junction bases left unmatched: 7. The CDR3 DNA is TGTGCCAGCAGCGGCGGGAGCGGGAGTAGCACAGATACGCAGTATTTT. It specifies CASSGGSGSSTDTQYF.

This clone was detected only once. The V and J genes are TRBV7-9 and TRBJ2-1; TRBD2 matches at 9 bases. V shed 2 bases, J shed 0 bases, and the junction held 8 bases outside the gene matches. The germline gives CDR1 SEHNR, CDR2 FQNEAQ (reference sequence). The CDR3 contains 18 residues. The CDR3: CASSLRVAGDYSYNEQFF. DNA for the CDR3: TGTGCCAGCAGCTTAAGGGTAGCGGGGGATTACTCCTACAATGAGCAGTTCTTC.

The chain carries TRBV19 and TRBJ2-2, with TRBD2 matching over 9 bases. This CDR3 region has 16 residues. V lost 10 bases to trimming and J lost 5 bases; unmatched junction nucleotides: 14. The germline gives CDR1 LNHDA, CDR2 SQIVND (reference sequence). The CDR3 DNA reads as TGTGCCACCTCATGGGAACTAGCGGGTTTTACCGGGGAGCTGTTTTTT. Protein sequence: CATSWELAGFTGELFF.

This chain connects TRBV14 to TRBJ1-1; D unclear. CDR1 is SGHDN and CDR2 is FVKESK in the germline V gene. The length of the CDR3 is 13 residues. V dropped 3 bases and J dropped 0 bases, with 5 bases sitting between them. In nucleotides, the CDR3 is TGTGCCAGCAGCCAGCTGATGAACACTGAAGCTTTCTTT. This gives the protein CASSQLMNTEAFF.

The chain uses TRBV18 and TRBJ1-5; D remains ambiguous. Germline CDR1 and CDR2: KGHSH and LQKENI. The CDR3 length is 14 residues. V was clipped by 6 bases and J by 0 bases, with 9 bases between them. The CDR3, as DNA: TGTGCCAGCTCCCGGGAACATAGCAATCAGCCCCAGCATTTT. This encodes CASSREHSNQPQHF.

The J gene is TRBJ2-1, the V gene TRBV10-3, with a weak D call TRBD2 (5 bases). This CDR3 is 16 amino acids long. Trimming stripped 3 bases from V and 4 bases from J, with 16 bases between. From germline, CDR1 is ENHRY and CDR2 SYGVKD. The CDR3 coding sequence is TGTGCCATCAGTGACTCGAGACCGGGCGGGTACAATGAGCAGTTCTTC. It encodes CAISDSRPGGYNEQFF.

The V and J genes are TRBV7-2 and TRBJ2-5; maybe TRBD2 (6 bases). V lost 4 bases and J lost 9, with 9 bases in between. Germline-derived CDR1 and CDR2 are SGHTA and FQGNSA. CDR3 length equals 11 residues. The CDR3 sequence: CASSSSGAQYF. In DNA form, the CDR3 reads TGTGCCAGCAGCTCGTCGGGGGCCCAGTACTTC.

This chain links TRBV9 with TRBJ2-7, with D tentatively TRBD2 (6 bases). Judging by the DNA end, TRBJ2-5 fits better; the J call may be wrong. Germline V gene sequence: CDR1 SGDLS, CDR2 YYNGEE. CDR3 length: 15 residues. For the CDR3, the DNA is TGTGCCAGCAGCGTGGGAGGTGGTAGATTGGAGACCCAGTACTTC. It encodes CASSVGGGRLETQYF.

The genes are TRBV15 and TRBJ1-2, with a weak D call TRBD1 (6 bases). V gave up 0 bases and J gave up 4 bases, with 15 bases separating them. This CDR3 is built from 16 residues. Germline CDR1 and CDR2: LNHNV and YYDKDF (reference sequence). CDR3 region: CATSRDLRGTGYGYTF. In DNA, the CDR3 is TGTGCCACCAGCAGAGATCTCAGGGGAACTGGCTATGGCTACACCTTC.

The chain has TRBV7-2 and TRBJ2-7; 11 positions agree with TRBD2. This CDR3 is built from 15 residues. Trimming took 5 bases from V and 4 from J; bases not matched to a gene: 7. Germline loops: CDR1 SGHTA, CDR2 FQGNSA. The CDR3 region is CASSVGTSGNYEQYF. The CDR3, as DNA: TGTGCCAGCAGCGTCGGGACTAGCGGAAATTACGAGCAGTACTTC.

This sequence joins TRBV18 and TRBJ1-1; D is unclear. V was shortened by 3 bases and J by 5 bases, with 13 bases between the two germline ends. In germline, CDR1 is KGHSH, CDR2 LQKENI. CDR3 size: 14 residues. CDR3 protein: CASSPSESVTEAFF. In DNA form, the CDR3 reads TGTGCCAGCTCACCGAGTGAGTCCGTGACTGAAGCTTTCTTT.

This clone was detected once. The CDR3 protein is CASSFLAGGELFF. The CDR3 bases are TGTGCCAGCAGCTTTCTAGCGGGAGGGGAGCTGTTTTTT. The chain combines TRBV7-2 with TRBJ2-2, with 9 bases fitting TRBD2. Germline CDR1 SGHTA, CDR2 FQGNSA. The CDR3 length is 13 residues. The J segment lost 8 bases and the V segment lost 3 bases, leaving 1 base of the junction unmatched.

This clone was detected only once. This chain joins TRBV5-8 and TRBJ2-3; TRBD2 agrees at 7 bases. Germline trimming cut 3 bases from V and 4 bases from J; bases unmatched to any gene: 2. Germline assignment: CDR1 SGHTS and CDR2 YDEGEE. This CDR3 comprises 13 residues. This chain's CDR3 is CASSSLAPDTQYF. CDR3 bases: TGTGCCAGCAGCTCACTAGCGCCAGATACGCAGTATTTT. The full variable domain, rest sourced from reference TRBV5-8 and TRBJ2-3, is EAGVTQSPTHLIKTRGQQATLRCSPISGHTSVYWYQQALGLGLQFLLWYDEGEERNRGNFPPRFSGRQFPNYSSELNVNALELEDSALYLCASSSLAPDTQYFGPGTRLTVL.

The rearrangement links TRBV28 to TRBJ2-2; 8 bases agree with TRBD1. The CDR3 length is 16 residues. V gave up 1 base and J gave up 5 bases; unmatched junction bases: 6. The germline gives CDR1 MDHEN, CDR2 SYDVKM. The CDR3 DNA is TGTGCCAGCAGTTTATTTTGGACAGGGCGAACCGGGGAGCTGTTTTTT. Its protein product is CASSLFWTGRTGELFF.

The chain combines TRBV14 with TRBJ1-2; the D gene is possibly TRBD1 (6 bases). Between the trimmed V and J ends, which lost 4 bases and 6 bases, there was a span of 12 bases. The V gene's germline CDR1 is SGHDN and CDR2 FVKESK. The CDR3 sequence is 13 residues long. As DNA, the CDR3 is TGTGCCAGCAGCCCGCGGGACAATCATGGCTACACCTTC. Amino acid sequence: CASSPRDNHGYTF.